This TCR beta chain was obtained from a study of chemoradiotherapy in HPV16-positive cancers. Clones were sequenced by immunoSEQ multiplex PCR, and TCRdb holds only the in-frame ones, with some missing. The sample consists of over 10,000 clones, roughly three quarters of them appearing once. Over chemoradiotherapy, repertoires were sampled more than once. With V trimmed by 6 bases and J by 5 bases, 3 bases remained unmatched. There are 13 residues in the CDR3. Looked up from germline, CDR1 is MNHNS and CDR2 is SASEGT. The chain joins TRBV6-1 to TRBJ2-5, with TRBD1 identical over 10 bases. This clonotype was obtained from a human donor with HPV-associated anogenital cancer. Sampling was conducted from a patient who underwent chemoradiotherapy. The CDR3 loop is CASRDRGLETQYF. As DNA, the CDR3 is TGTGCCAGCAGGGACAGGGGGTTGGAGACCCAGTACTTC.